These T cell receptor beta chains were read from a single sample in a study of Graves' ophthalmopathy and Graves' hyperthyroidism. TCRdb itself ran the multiplex PCR reads through MiXCR, one entry per CDR3 protein. The sample includes hundreds of thousands of distinct CDR3 sequences, roughly 41% of them seen just once. The specimen was peripheral blood. The receptors derive from an adult man with Graves' ophthalmopathy. Each CDR3 is given with its conserved first and last residue. A D gene is named only where the DNA matches it firmly.

V	D	J	CDR3
TRBV10-3	-	TRBJ2-7	CASSYTLTEAYEQYF
TRBV15	-	TRBJ1-5	CATSRDEGQPQHF
TRBV5-1	-	TRBJ2-5	CASSLRRTQEAQYF
TRBV30	-	TRBJ1-2	CAWIPPDREVGYTF
TRBV5-8	-	TRBJ2-5	CASSLSFVAETQYF
TRBV7-2	TRBD1	TRBJ1-2	CASSLDVRQGNYGYTF
TRBV7-8	-	TRBJ2-7	CASSSGGPNSYEQYF
TRBV10-3	-	TRBJ2-2	CASSYGQNFGELFF
TRBV7-8	-	TRBJ1-3	CASSLAASSGNTIYF
TRBV19	-	TRBJ1-2	CAWSYGSPYGYTF
TRBV19	-	TRBJ2-2	CASSIPGTLDGGELFF
TRBV20-1	TRBD2	TRBJ2-5	CSASQRGGFETQYF
TRBV7-9	-	TRBJ1-5	CASSYANRKPQHF
TRBV12-3/TRBV12-4	TRBD1	TRBJ2-7	CASSFPGQGVYEQYF
TRBV29-1	-	TRBJ1-2	CSVDRPGGYTF
TRBV30	-	TRBJ1-5	CAWSQGYQPQHF
TRBV19	-	TRBJ1-5	CASTPALNQPQHF
TRBV7-2	-	TRBJ1-5	CASSGGLAALEHF
TRBV7-2	TRBD1	TRBJ2-3	CASSPGTGLADTQYF
TRBV15	-	TRBJ2-5	CATSREEGRGRNQETQYF
TRBV6-6	-	TRBJ1-2	CASATETYGYTF
TRBV3-1	-	TRBJ1-6	CASSQLQGVSPLHF
TRBV2	TRBD2	TRBJ2-2	CASRLTGLAGFGELFF
TRBV9	-	TRBJ1-5	CASSVEGYSNQPQHF
TRBV9	TRBD1	TRBJ1-1	CASSPGQGLNMNTEAFF
TRBV6-1	TRBD1	TRBJ1-1	CASKQNQGVPGEAFF
TRBV20-1	TRBD1	TRBJ1-1	CSARDGTAAGEAFF
TRBV7-9	-	TRBJ2-5	CASSLGRLQGTQYF
TRBV4-3	TRBD1	TRBJ2-7	CASSQYRDRVSEQYF
TRBV20-1	TRBD2	TRBJ2-5	CSAPSGAQETQYF
TRBV7-9	-	TRBJ1-1	CASSPGVESEAFF
TRBV24-1	-	TRBJ1-1	CATSDLTTTSKPEMNTEAFF
TRBV24-1	-	TRBJ2-2	CATSDWTANTGELFF
TRBV12-3/TRBV12-4	TRBD2	TRBJ2-7	CASSLGTSVGEQYF
TRBV9	TRBD2	TRBJ2-5	CASSVGLAGNAKTQYF
TRBV15	-	TRBJ2-6	CATSRVLGDKIPTF
TRBV7-7	TRBD1	TRBJ2-5	CASSLQDSGGQETQYF
TRBV7-8	-	TRBJ1-5	CASSLVPGHISNQPQHF
TRBV7-2	-	TRBJ1-5	CASSLAQGFQPQHF
TRBV10-3	-	TRBJ1-2	CASSFDPGNGYTF
TRBV5-1	-	TRBJ1-2	CASSIGQNGYTF
TRBV6-1	TRBD2	TRBJ2-5	CASLADGVQETQYF
TRBV7-8	TRBD1	TRBJ1-1	CASSPGGQGNEAFF
TRBV7-9	TRBD1	TRBJ2-7	CAGTGEYEQYF
TRBV24-1	-	TRBJ2-5	CATGDTQGAQYF
TRBV20-1	TRBD1	TRBJ2-7	CSARSGQGKGTYEQYF
TRBV9	-	TRBJ2-7	CASSPHSLRRYEQYF
TRBV25-1	-	TRBJ1-4	CASMSATTNEKLFF
TRBV4-1	TRBD1	TRBJ1-5	CASSQDPGGYNQPQHF
TRBV19	-	TRBJ1-1	CASSARVNTEAFF
TRBV15	-	TRBJ1-2	CATSRDFASLGYGYTF
TRBV7-3	TRBD2	TRBJ2-2	CASSSTGGGNTGELSW
TRBV19	TRBD1	TRBJ1-1	CASSIGTVTEAFF
TRBV12-3/TRBV12-4	-	TRBJ2-7	CASSYVLGQGGHEQYF